Listed here are 17 T cell receptor beta chains from one sample, sequenced in a study of control samples from healthy donors and cancer patients. Measured with immunoSEQ multiplex PCR; TCRdb has only the in-frame clones, and not every one. Of approximately 84,000 clones in the sample, more than 75% were seen once. Sample: blood. The receptors derive from a woman aged 55-75 years in good health.

This clone was detected only once. V usage is TRBV18 and J usage is TRBJ2-7; D might be TRBD2 (6 bases). Germline V gene lookup returns CDR1 KGHSH and CDR2 LQKENI. The CDR3 is 13 residues long. V dropped 3 bases and J dropped 3 bases, with 9 bases sitting between them. As DNA, the CDR3 is TGTGCCAGCTCACCCGGGACTTTCTACGAGCAGTACTTC. This gives the protein CASSPGTFYEQYF.

The chain recombines TRBV7-2 with TRBJ2-1; the D call may be TRBD1 or TRBD2 (5 bases each). The CDR3 sequence is 14 residues long. The germline V gene has CDR1 SGHTA and CDR2 FQGNSA. V shed 2 bases and J shed 6 bases, with 11 bases lying between them. In DNA form, the CDR3 reads TGTGCCAGCAGCTTATCAGGGAGAGGCAATGAGCAGTTCTTC. Translated, it gives CASSLSGRGNEQFF. The full variable domain, with the rest looked up from reference TRBV7-2 and TRBJ2-1, is GAGVSQSPSNKVTEKGKDVELRCDPISGHTALYWYRQSLGQGLEFLIYFQGNSAPDKSGLPSDRFSAERTGGSVSTLTIQRTQQEDSAVYLCASSLSGRGNEQFFGPGTRLTVL.

This chain uses TRBV28 with TRBJ1-2; TRBD1 matches 7 bases. This CDR3 region has 15 residues. Germline CDR1 reads MDHEN; CDR2 reads SYDVKM. Trimming at V came to 6 bases and at J to 4 bases, leaving 11 bases not matched to a gene. This chain's CDR3 is CASRPRTGDLYGYTF. The CDR3 DNA reads as TGTGCCAGCAGACCGAGGACAGGAGACCTCTATGGCTACACCTTC.

The chain employs TRBV11-2 and TRBJ2-7; no clear D gene. V was cut by 2 bases and J by 2 bases, with 10 bases left in between. Germline CDR1 reads SGHAT; CDR2 reads FQNNGV. There are 14 residues in the CDR3. The CDR3 nucleotides are TGTGCCAGCAGCTTACAAGTCGGAGCCTACGAGCAGTACTTC. Protein product: CASSLQVGAYEQYF. The full variable domain, completed using reference TRBV11-2 and TRBJ2-7, is EAGVAQSPRYKIIEKRQSVAFWCNPISGHATLYWYQQILGQGPKLLIQFQNNGVVDDSQLPKDRFSAERLKGVDSTLKIQPAKLEDSAVYLCASSLQVGAYEQYFGPGTRLTVT.

The chain has TRBV5-1 and TRBJ1-4; no reliable D call. This CDR3 has 14 amino acids. V dropped 7 bases and J dropped 0 bases, with 10 bases sitting between them. CDR1 SGHRS and CDR2 YFSETQ come from the germline V gene. The CDR3 reads CASGLSATNEKLFF. CDR3 sequence (DNA): TGCGCCAGCGGCCTTAGTGCAACTAATGAAAAACTGTTTTTT.

This rearrangement joins TRBV18 to TRBJ2-7; 7 nucleotides align to TRBD1. Germline V CDR1 and CDR2: KGHSH, LQKENI. The ends lost 5 bases at V and 1 base at J; junction bases unmatched: 2. The CDR3 has 13 residues. CDR3 amino acids: CASSEGQSYEQYF. DNA for the CDR3: TGTGCCAGCTCAGAGGGACAGTCCTACGAGCAGTACTTC.

This clone was seen many times. The CDR3 DNA sequence: TGTGCCAGCAGTTTGACACTTGGAAACACCATATATTTT. Residues: CASSLTLGNTIYF. The chain uses TRBV27 and TRBJ1-3; D is unclear. Germline values: CDR1 MNHEY, CDR2 SMNVEV (reference sequence). This CDR3 has 13 amino acids. Deletions cut 3 bases from V and 3 bases from J, with 6 bases between.

The chain employs TRBV5-1 and TRBJ1-4, with TRBD1 matching 7 bases. This CDR3 is built from 15 residues. The V gene end was trimmed by 5 bases and the J gene end by 4 bases; junction bases not matched to a gene: 8. Per germline, CDR1 SGHRS and CDR2 YFSETQ. The CDR3 loop reads CASRGRDSLNEKLFF. The CDR3 DNA follows: TGCGCCAGCAGAGGCCGGGACAGCCTTAATGAAAAACTGTTTTTT. The full variable domain, with the rest looked up from reference TRBV5-1 and TRBJ1-4, is KAGVTQTPRYLIKTRGQQVTLSCSPISGHRSVSWYQQTPGQGLQFLFEYFSETQRNKGNFPGRFSGRQFSNSRSEMNVSTLELGDSALYLCASRGRDSLNEKLFFGSGTQLSVL.

The J gene is TRBJ2-3, the V gene TRBV12-5; the match to TRBD2 covers 14 bases. The CDR3 length is 17 residues. Per germline, CDR1 LGHNT and CDR2 FRNRAP. Trimming took 6 bases from V and 0 from J; bases not matched to a gene: 5. Written as DNA, the CDR3 is TGTGCTAGTGGAGCGGGACTAGCGGGGGTCAGCACAGATACGCAGTATTTT. This gives the protein CASGAGLAGVSTDTQYF.

The chain couples TRBV15 to TRBJ2-3, with D possibly being TRBD2 (6 bases). Trimming pared 1 base from V and 2 bases from J, leaving 13 bases between. This CDR3 comprises 16 residues. CDR1 LNHNV and CDR2 YYDKDF come from the germline V gene (reference sequence). CDR3 in DNA: TGTGCCACCAGCAGAGCCTCCGGGACTCCCACAGATACGCAGTATTTT. Translation: CATSRASGTPTDTQYF.

V and J are TRBV19 and TRBJ1-3, with D possibly TRBD1 on 5 matching bases. Trimming removed 6 bases from V and 2 bases from J, with 11 bases in between. The germline V gene encodes CDR1 LNHDA and CDR2 SQIVND (reference sequence). The CDR3 loop spans 14 amino acids. CDR3 nucleotides: TGTGCCAGTAGAGGGGCAGGGCCTGGAAACACCATATATTTT. This translates into CASRGAGPGNTIYF. Using reference TRBV19 and TRBJ1-3 for the parts outside the CDR3, the full variable domain is DGGITQSPKYLFRKEGQNVTLSCEQNLNHDAMYWYRQDPGQGLRLIYYSQIVNDFQKGDIAEGYSVSREKKESFPLTVTSAQKNPTAFYLCASRGAGPGNTIYFGEGSWLTVV.

This clone has only a few counts. This chain connects TRBV4-1 to TRBJ2-3; 9 bases are shared with TRBD2. Per germline, CDR1 MGHRA and CDR2 YSYEKL. V was pared by 1 base and J by 4 bases, with 12 bases of the junction left unmatched. The CDR3 consists of 18 residues. CDR3 sequence (DNA): TGCGCCAGCAGCCAAGCTCCTCACGGCGGGGGGGCCGCAGATACGCAGTATTTT. It translates to CASSQAPHGGGAADTQYF.

V is TRBV3-1 (or the pseudogene TRBV3-2) and J is TRBJ2-2, with TRBD1 as a possible D gene (5 bases). V was pared by 6 bases and J by 7 bases, with 9 bases between. The CDR3 has 12 residues. Germline V gene sequence: CDR1 LGHDT, CDR2 YNNKEL (reference sequence). CDR3: CASSQGFGELFF. The CDR3 nucleotides read TGTGCCAGCAGTCAGGGCTTCGGGGAGCTGTTTTTT.

The rearrangement joins TRBV4-1 to TRBJ1-3, with 7 nucleotides matching TRBD1. With V trimmed by 4 bases and J by 1 base, 10 bases remained unmatched. There are 17 residues in the CDR3. In germline, CDR1 is MGHRA, CDR2 YSYEKL. In DNA, the CDR3 is TGCGCCAGCAGCCCGATAGCACAGGGGATATCTGGAAACACCATATATTTT. Translating it yields CASSPIAQGISGNTIYF.

The V gene is TRBV7-2, the J gene TRBJ1-5; 10 bases map to TRBD1. J was trimmed by 4 bases and V by 5 bases; bases with no gene match: 5. The germline V gene has CDR1 SGHTA and CDR2 FQGNSA. The CDR3 extends over 15 amino acids. The CDR3 loop reads CASSPGTGVNQPQHF. In DNA form, the CDR3 reads TGTGCCAGCAGCCCCGGGACAGGGGTTAATCAGCCCCAGCATTTT.

This rearrangement joins TRBV6-5 to TRBJ1-2; TRBD1 matches at 11 bases. After removal of 7 bases from V and 2 bases from J, the junction contained 6 bases not matched to a gene. This CDR3 has 15 residues. CDR1 and CDR2 from the germline V gene are MNHEY and SVGAGI. The CDR3 is CASNPGTGGNYGYTF. CDR3 sequence (DNA): TGTGCCAGCAACCCCGGGACAGGGGGGAACTATGGCTACACCTTC.

The gene calls are TRBV6-2 or TRBV6-3 and TRBJ1-6; no clear D gene. This CDR3 is 15 amino acids long. CDR1 is MNHEY and CDR2 is SVGEGT in the germline V gene. V was pared by 6 bases and J by 8 bases, with 17 bases between. In DNA form, the CDR3 reads TGTGCCAGCAGCGAGGGCTCCGATCTCGATTCACCCCTCCACTTT. This gives the protein CASSEGSDLDSPLHF.